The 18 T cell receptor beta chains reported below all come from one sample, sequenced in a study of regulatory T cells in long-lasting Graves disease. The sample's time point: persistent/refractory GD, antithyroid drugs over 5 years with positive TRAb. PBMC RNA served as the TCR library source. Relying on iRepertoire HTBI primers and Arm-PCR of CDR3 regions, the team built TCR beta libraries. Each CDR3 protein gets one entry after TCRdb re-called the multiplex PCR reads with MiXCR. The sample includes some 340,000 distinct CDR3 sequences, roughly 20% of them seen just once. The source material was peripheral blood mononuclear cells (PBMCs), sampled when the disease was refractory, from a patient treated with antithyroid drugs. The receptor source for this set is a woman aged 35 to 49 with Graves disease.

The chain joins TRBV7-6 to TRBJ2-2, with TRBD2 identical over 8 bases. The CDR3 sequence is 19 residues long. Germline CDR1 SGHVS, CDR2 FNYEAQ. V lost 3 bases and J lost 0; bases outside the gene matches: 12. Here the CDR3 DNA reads TGTGCCAGCAGCTTTATGGTGGGACTAGGGACCCCGAACACCGGGGAGCTGTTTTTT. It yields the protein CASSFMVGLGTPNTGELFF.

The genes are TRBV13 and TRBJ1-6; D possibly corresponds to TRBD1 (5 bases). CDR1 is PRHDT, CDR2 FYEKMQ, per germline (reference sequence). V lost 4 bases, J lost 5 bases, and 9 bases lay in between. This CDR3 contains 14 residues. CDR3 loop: CASSSGRNNSPLHF. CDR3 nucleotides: TGTGCCAGCAGCTCGGGACGGAATAATTCACCCCTCCACTTT.

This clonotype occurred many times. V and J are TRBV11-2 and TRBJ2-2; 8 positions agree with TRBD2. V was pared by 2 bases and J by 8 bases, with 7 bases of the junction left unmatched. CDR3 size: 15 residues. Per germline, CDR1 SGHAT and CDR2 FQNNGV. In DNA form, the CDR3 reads TGTGCCAGCAGCTTACAGCGGGAGTCCTTGGGGGAGCTGTTTTTT. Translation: CASSLQRESLGELFF.

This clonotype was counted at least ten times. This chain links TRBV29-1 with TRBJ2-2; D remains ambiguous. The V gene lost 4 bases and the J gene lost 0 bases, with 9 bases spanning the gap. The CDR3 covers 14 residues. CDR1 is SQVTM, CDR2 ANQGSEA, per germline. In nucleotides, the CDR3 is TGCAGCGTTGCCCCCTGGTCGAACACCGGGGAGCTGTTTTTT. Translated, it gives CSVAPWSNTGELFF.

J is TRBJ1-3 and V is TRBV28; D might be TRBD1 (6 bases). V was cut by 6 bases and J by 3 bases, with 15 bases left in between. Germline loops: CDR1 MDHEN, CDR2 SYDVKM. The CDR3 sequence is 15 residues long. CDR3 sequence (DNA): TGTGCCAGCAGCCCTGGGGGGGCGCTTGGAAACACCATATATTTT. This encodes CASSPGGALGNTIYF.

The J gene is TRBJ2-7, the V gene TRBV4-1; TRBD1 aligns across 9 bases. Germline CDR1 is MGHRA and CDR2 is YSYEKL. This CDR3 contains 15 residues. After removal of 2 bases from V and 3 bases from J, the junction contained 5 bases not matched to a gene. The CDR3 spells CASSQKQGAGYEQYF. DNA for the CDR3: TGCGCCAGCAGCCAAAAACAGGGGGCTGGCTACGAGCAGTACTTC.

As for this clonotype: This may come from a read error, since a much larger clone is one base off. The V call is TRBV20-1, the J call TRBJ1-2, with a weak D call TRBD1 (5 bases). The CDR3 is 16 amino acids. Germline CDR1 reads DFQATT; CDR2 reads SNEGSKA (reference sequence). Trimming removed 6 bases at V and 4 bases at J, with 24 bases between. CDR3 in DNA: TGCAGTGCCCCTTCTGTGGTAGGGGAAAGTGGCTATGGCTACACCTTC. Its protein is CSAPSVVGESGYGYTF.

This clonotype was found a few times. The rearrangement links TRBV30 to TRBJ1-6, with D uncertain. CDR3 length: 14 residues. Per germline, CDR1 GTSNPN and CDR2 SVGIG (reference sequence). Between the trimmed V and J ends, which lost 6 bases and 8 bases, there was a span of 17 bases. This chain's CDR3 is CACLRRERYSPLHF. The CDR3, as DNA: TGTGCCTGCCTCCGGCGAGAGCGTTATTCACCCCTCCACTTT. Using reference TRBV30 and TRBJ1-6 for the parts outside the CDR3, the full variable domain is SQTIHQWPATLVQPVGSPLSLECTVEGTSNPNLYWYRQAAGRGLQLLFYSVGIGQISSEVPQNLSASRPQDRQFILSSKKLLLSDSGFYLCACLRRERYSPLHFGNGTRLTVT.

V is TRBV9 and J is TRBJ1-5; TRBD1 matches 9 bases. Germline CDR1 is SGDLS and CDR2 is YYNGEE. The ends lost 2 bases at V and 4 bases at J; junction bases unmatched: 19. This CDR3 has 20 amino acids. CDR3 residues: CASSVSVWVFGTGSNQPQHF. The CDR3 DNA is TGTGCCAGCAGCGTTAGCGTCTGGGTATTCGGGACAGGGTCAAATCAGCCCCAGCATTTT.

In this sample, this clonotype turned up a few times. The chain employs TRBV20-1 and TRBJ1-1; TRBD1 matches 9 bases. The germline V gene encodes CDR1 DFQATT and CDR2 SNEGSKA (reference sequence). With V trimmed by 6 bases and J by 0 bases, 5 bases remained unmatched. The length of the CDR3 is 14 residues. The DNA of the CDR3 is TGCAGTGCCGGACAGGGGACGATGAACACTGAAGCTTTCTTT. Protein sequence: CSAGQGTMNTEAFF.

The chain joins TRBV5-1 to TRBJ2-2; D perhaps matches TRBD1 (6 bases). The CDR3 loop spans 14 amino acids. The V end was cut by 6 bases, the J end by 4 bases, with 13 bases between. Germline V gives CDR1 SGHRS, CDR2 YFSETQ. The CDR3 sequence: CASKNRDGTGELFF. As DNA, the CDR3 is TGCGCCAGCAAGAACAGGGATGGCACCGGGGAGCTGTTTTTT.

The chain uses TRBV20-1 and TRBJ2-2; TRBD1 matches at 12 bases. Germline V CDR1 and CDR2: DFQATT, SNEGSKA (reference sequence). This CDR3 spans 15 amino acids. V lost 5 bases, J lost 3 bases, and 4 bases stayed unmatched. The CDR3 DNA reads TGCAGTGCTCCGGGACAGGGGGCGGACACCGGGGAGCTGTTTTTT. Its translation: CSAPGQGADTGELFF.

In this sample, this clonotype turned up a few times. This chain's CDR3 is CASSLPTRGYSNQPQHF. CDR3 DNA: TGTGCCAGCAGTTTACCGACAAGGGGTTATAGCAATCAGCCCCAGCATTTT. The rearrangement joins TRBV28 to TRBJ1-5; a weak D match, TRBD1 (5 bases). Trimming removed 2 bases from V and 0 bases from J, with 14 bases in between. The CDR3 sequence is 17 residues long. In germline, CDR1 is MDHEN, CDR2 SYDVKM.

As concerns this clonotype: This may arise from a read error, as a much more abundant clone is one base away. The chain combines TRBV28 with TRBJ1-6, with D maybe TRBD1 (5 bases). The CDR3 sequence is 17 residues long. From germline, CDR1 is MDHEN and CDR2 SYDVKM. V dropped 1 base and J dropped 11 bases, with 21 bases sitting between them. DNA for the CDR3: TGTGCCAGCAGTTTATCCTCCGGGGGAGACCTAGGGCCACCCCTCCACTTT. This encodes CASSLSSGGDLGPPLHF.

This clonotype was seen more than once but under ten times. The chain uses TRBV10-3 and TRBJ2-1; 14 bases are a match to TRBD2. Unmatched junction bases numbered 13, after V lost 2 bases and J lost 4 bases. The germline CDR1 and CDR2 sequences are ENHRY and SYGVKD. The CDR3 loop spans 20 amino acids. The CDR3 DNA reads TGTGCCATCAGTGAGGGCGGGACTAGCGGGAGACAAAGCGGGTACAATGAGCAGTTCTTC. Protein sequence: CAISEGGTSGRQSGYNEQFF.

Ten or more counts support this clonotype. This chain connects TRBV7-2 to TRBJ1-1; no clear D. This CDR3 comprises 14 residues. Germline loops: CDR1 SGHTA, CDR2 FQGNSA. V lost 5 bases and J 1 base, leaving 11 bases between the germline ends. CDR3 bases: TGTGCCAGCAGCCTCGAGCGGGGGAACACTGAAGCTTTCTTT. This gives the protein CASSLERGNTEAFF.

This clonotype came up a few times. This chain's CDR3 is CSVRPSGSEQYF. Here the CDR3 DNA reads TGCAGTGTCCGCCCTAGCGGGTCCGAGCAGTACTTC. V is TRBV20-1 and J is TRBJ2-7; TRBD2 aligns across 8 bases. Germline-derived CDR1 and CDR2 are DFQATT and SNEGSKA (reference sequence). The CDR3 is made up of 12 amino acids. The V and J ends lost 7 bases and 6 bases, in that order; junction bases with no gene match: 8.

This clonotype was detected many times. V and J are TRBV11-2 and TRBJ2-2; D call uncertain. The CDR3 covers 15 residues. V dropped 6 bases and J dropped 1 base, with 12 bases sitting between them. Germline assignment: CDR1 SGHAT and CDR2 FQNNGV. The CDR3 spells CASSSLQKNTGELFF. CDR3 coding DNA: TGTGCCAGCAGTTCCCTCCAAAAGAACACCGGGGAGCTGTTTTTT. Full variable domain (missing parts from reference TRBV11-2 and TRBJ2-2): EAGVAQSPRYKIIEKRQSVAFWCNPISGHATLYWYQQILGQGPKLLIQFQNNGVVDDSQLPKDRFSAERLKGVDSTLKIQPAKLEDSAVYLCASSSLQKNTGELFFGEGSRLTVL.